This T cell receptor beta chain comes out of a study of a mutant IDH1 vaccine in newly diagnosed glioma. Overall study context: The study gave patients eight vaccinations in weeks 1, 3, 5, 7, 11, 15, 19, 23. Vaccines began 4-6 weeks after radiotherapy alone, or with temozolomide cycles. Averaging around 42 years of age, treated patients were roughly 60% male and approximately 38% female.

The sample's time point: week 5, during vaccination. Mutant IDH1 20-mer peptide, at 300 ug, made up each vaccine dose, with topical imiquimod. The germline CDR1 and CDR2 sequences are SGHKS and YYEKEE (reference sequence). The length of the CDR3 is 17 residues. The V end was cut by 0 bases, the J end by 1 base, with 14 bases between. TCRdb's copy holds only in-frame clones and misses some; the assay was immunoSEQ multiplex PCR. The sample yields around 36,000 clones, 90% to 95% seen once. As regards this clone: Its antigen remains unidentified.

Sequenced material: PBMCs, taken from a glioma patient whose treatment included an IDH1 peptide vaccine. The TCR originated in a middle-aged man with glioma. The rearrangement uses TRBV5-5 and TRBJ2-4; D gene uncertain. In DNA, the CDR3 is TGTGCCAGCAGCTTGGACGTCGCCTCACTGGCCAAAAACATTCAGTACTTC. Protein sequence: CASSLDVASLAKNIQYF. Looking up the rest from reference TRBV5-5 and TRBJ2-4 gives the full variable domain: DAGVTQSPTHLIKTRGQQVTLRCSPISGHKSVSWYQQVLGQGPQFIFQYYEKEERGRGNFPDRFSARQFPNYSSELNVNALLLGDSALYLCASSLDVASLAKNIQYFGAGTRLSVL.